Presented here are 9 T cell receptor beta chains from one specimen sequenced in a study of identical twins. TCRdb reprocessed the 5' RACE reads via MiXCR and lists one record per CDR3 protein. The repertoire includes approximately 590,000 distinct CDR3 sequences, roughly 9.9% of them detected once, and roughly 3.2% sits in the top ten. The sample was also reused in another study, on yellow fever vaccine responses in identical twins.

Source material: PBMCs. The receptor source for this set is a woman under 30 in good health.

J is TRBJ2-7 and V is TRBV7-2; 8 bases match TRBD1. CDR3 length: 15 amino acids. Germline V gene data show CDR1 as SGHTA and CDR2 as FQGNSA. The V and J ends lost 3 bases and 3 bases, in that order; junction bases with no gene match: 7. The CDR3: CASSFEGTGDYEQYF. The CDR3 coding sequence is TGTGCCAGCAGCTTCGAAGGGACAGGAGACTACGAGCAGTACTTC.

This clonotype showed up just a few times. This chain joins TRBV5-5 and TRBJ2-7; TRBD2 agrees at 12 bases. V shed 10 bases, J shed 4 bases, and the junction held 6 bases outside the gene matches. Germline V gene lookup returns CDR1 SGHKS and CDR2 YYEKEE (reference sequence). The CDR3 covers 13 residues. CDR3 in amino acids: CAFRTSGDYEQYF. The DNA of the CDR3 is TGTGCCTTCAGGACTAGCGGGGATTACGAGCAGTACTTC.

This clonotype was seen repeatedly, ten times or more. This chain uses TRBV5-1 with TRBJ1-1; the D is unclear. The CDR3 extends over 13 amino acids. Trimming cost V 5 bases and J 7 bases, with 15 bases left between them. Germline-derived CDR1 and CDR2 are SGHRS and YFSETQ. CDR3 coding DNA: TGCGCCAGCAGACTCCAGGACGGAGTTGAAGCTTTCTTT. It specifies CASRLQDGVEAFF.

Only a few counts were recorded for this clonotype. A junction end diverges from the germline sequence, so it may reflect a read error. The chain links TRBV27 to TRBJ2-5, with D possibly TRBD1 on 5 matching bases. Germline lookup yields CDR1 MNHEY and CDR2 SMNVEV (reference sequence). This CDR3 region has 16 residues. The CDR3 loop is CASSLSEQGRQATQYF. The CDR3 nucleotides are TGTGCCAGCAGTTTATCGGAGCAGGGCAGGCAAGCGACCCAGTACTTC.

This clonotype was seen repeatedly, ten times or more. The chain carries TRBV6-2 or TRBV6-3 and TRBJ2-2, with 8 bases identical to TRBD2. Germline V CDR1 and CDR2: MNHEY, SVGEGT. Losses at the gene ends were 8 bases for V and 6 bases for J; bases not matched to a gene: 8. CDR3 length equals 14 residues. The CDR3 nucleotides are TGTGCCAGCGGGGGACTAGTTCTTTCCGGGGAGCTGTTTTTT. Its translation is CASGGLVLSGELFF.

The CDR3 region is CASSLLPSGGNTGELFF. The CDR3 coding sequence is TGTGCCAGCAGCCTACTGCCTAGCGGGGGGAACACCGGGGAGCTGTTTTTT. V usage is TRBV5-4 and J usage is TRBJ2-2; TRBD2 aligns across 10 bases. The CDR3 extends over 17 amino acids. CDR1 is SGHNT, CDR2 YYREEE, per germline (reference sequence). Trimming took 4 bases from V and 1 from J; bases not matched to a gene: 7.

The V and J genes are TRBV9 and TRBJ2-3; maybe TRBD2 (5 bases). Germline assignment: CDR1 SGDLS and CDR2 YYNGEE. The CDR3 extends over 15 amino acids. V was shortened by 3 bases and J by 2 bases, with 13 bases between the two germline ends. DNA of the CDR3: TGTGCCAGCAGCGGGAGGTCCATCATCACAGATACGCAGTATTTT. Its translation: CASSGRSIITDTQYF.

V and J are TRBV6-1 and TRBJ2-5, with 7 bases that match TRBD1. The CDR3 loop spans 13 amino acids. The J segment lost 7 bases and the V segment lost 6 bases, leaving 8 bases of the junction unmatched. Germline V gene lookup returns CDR1 MNHNS and CDR2 SASEGT. The CDR3 here is CASRGQGEGTQYF. In nucleotides, the CDR3 is TGTGCCAGCAGGGGTCAGGGGGAAGGGACCCAGTACTTC.

This clonotype showed up many times. The chain couples TRBV5-1 to TRBJ2-1; 9 nucleotides agree with TRBD1. This CDR3 has 15 amino acids. The ends lost 6 bases at V and 6 bases at J; junction bases unmatched: 10. Per germline, CDR1 SGHRS and CDR2 YFSETQ. This CDR3 reads CASTARTGVFNEQFF. CDR3 coding DNA: TGCGCCAGCACCGCCCGGACAGGGGTCTTCAATGAGCAGTTCTTC.